These 18 T cell receptor beta chains originate from one sample sequenced in a study of graft-versus-host responses after intestinal transplantation. Assay used: immunoSEQ multiplex PCR; TCRdb lists only in-frame clones, some missing. The data contain around 16,000 clones, over 70% of them singletons. The sample consisted of PBMCs, taken around 110 days after intestinal transplant. These receptors were taken from a human patient who received an intestinal transplant, so some T cells may come from the graft donor.

The V call is TRBV28, the J call TRBJ1-1; D remains unclear. CDR3 size: 14 residues. Trimming left V 8 bases short and J 1 base short, with 14 bases between. The germline gives CDR1 MDHEN, CDR2 SYDVKM. The CDR3: CASSARVWNTEAFF. In DNA form, the CDR3 reads TGTGCCAGCTCAGCTCGCGTTTGGAACACTGAAGCTTTCTTT.

The chain has TRBV7-2 and TRBJ1-2, with D hard to call. The V gene's germline CDR1 is SGHTA and CDR2 FQGNSA. The V gene lost 5 bases and the J gene lost 0 bases, with 7 bases spanning the gap. The CDR3 totals 13 residues. Written as DNA, the CDR3 is TGTGCCAGCAGCCCCGGGACTAACTATGGCTACACCTTC. Amino acids: CASSPGTNYGYTF. Filled out from reference TRBV7-2 and TRBJ1-2, the complete variable domain reads GAGVSQSPSNKVTEKGKDVELRCDPISGHTALYWYRQSLGQGLEFLIYFQGNSAPDKSGLPSDRFSAERTGGSVSTLTIQRTQQEDSAVYLCASSPGTNYGYTFGSGTRLTVV.

The rearrangement uses TRBV21-1 and TRBJ2-5; the table's D call TRBD2 went unverified against the DNA. TRBV21-1 is a pseudogene segment. The CDR3 spans 14 residues. CDR3 bases: TGTGCCAGCAGAGGGACTAGCGGGAGGGAGACCCAGTACTTC. Translated, it gives CASRGTSGRETQYF.

The rearrangement links TRBV28 to TRBJ1-5, with D unclear. The V gene lost 7 bases and the J gene lost 1 base, with 11 bases spanning the gap. Germline lookup yields CDR1 MDHEN and CDR2 SYDVKM. CDR3 length equals 14 residues. The CDR3 protein is CASNNGESNQPQHF. The CDR3 DNA sequence: TGTGCCAGCAACAACGGGGAGAGCAATCAGCCCCAGCATTTT.

The gene calls are TRBV4-2 and TRBJ2-2; 11 nucleotides match TRBD2. V shed 2 bases and J 1 base; nucleotides not matched to a gene: 6. CDR3 length: 18 residues. Germline V gives CDR1 LGHNA, CDR2 YNFKEQ. DNA of the CDR3: TGTGCCAGCAGCCAATACCTTCTAGCGGGAGGGAACACCGGGGAGCTGTTTTTT. Translation: CASSQYLLAGGNTGELFF.

V is TRBV28 and J is TRBJ2-3; D is uncertain. CDR3 size: 16 residues. The germline gives CDR1 MDHEN, CDR2 SYDVKM. V gave up 4 bases and J gave up 2 bases, with 16 bases separating them. CDR3 DNA: TGTGCCAGCAGTTCCCCGGATTTCCAGTCCACAGATACGCAGTATTTT. It is translated as CASSSPDFQSTDTQYF.

V and J are TRBV7-6 and TRBJ2-7, with 9 bases that match TRBD1. There are 16 residues in the CDR3. J was trimmed by 0 bases and V by 5 bases; bases with no gene match: 8. CDR1 is SGHVS and CDR2 is FNYEAQ in the germline V gene. Here the CDR3 reads CASSPSGDRVSYEQYF. Here the CDR3 DNA reads TGTGCCAGCAGCCCGTCCGGGGACAGGGTCTCCTACGAGCAGTACTTC.

The chain has TRBV5-1 and TRBJ1-1; no definite D call. The V gene lost 8 bases and the J gene lost 1 base, with 12 bases spanning the gap. The germline V gene has CDR1 SGHRS and CDR2 YFSETQ. This CDR3 spans 13 amino acids. The CDR3 reads CASQTGKNTEAFF. CDR3 sequence (DNA): TGCGCCAGTCAAACGGGGAAGAACACTGAAGCTTTCTTT.

V usage is TRBV9 and J usage is TRBJ2-1, with D tentatively TRBD1 (6 bases). Between the trimmed V and J ends, which lost 5 bases and 9 bases, there was a span of 12 bases. There are 12 residues in the CDR3. Germline assignment: CDR1 SGDLS and CDR2 YYNGEE. The CDR3 region is CASSPQGSEQFF. CDR3 DNA: TGTGCCAGCAGTCCACAGGGAAGTGAGCAGTTCTTC.

The chain has TRBV27 and TRBJ2-7; 9 nucleotides line up with TRBD2. Per germline, CDR1 MNHEY and CDR2 SMNVEV (reference sequence). With V trimmed by 4 bases and J by 5 bases, 9 bases remained unmatched. The CDR3 is 15 residues long. The CDR3 reads CASSSGGRAGDEQYF. CDR3 coding DNA: TGTGCCAGCAGTTCGGGCGGGAGGGCCGGTGACGAGCAGTACTTC.

The chain joins TRBV9 to TRBJ2-2; unclear D gene. Trimming shortened V by 6 bases and J by 5 bases, and 14 bases separated the two germline ends. CDR1 SGDLS and CDR2 YYNGEE come from the germline V gene. This CDR3 comprises 14 residues. The CDR3 loop is CASTLGLLTGELFF. In DNA form, the CDR3 reads TGTGCCAGCACCCTCGGTCTTTTGACCGGGGAGCTGTTTTTT.

The chain joins TRBV7-2 to TRBJ2-3; TRBD2 aligns across 16 bases. The CDR3 has 19 residues. CDR1 is SGHTA and CDR2 is FQGNSA in the germline V gene. The junction had 10 bases not matched to a gene; V was cut back by 4 bases and J by 3 bases. The CDR3 region has the DNA TGTGCCAGCAGCTCGGGACTAGCGGGAGGGTCGATTTTTACAGATACGCAGTATTTT. Translation gives CASSSGLAGGSIFTDTQYF.

The J gene is TRBJ2-1, the V gene TRBV19; D remains unclear. In germline, CDR1 is LNHDA, CDR2 SQIVND (reference sequence). The CDR3 covers 15 residues. V dropped 3 bases and J dropped 7 bases, with 16 bases sitting between them. The CDR3 is CASSISPGPFNEQFF. The CDR3 DNA sequence: TGTGCCAGTAGTATTTCACCCGGGCCCTTTAATGAGCAGTTCTTC.

The CDR3 region has the DNA TGCGCCAGCAGCCAGGAGTTATCCTACGAGCAGTACTTC. Residues: CASSQELSYEQYF. This chain uses TRBV4-1 with TRBJ2-7; D is ambiguous. There are 13 residues in the CDR3. V was clipped by 3 bases and J by 1 base, with 7 bases between them. The germline gives CDR1 MGHRA, CDR2 YSYEKL.

A note on this clone: The sample contains more than one DNA sequence encoding this CDR3. The chain is built from TRBV4-1 and TRBJ2-1; 11 positions agree with TRBD2. Germline V CDR1 and CDR2: MGHRA, YSYEKL. Losses at the gene ends were 0 bases for V and 3 bases for J; bases not matched to a gene: 4. The length of the CDR3 is 17 residues. In DNA, the CDR3 is TGCGCCAGCAGCCAAGAGGGGCTAGCGGGAGGCTACAATGAGCAGTTCTTC. This translates into CASSQEGLAGGYNEQFF.

The sample holds one count of this clone. The chain combines TRBV2 with TRBJ2-1; 12 bases are shared with TRBD1. Germline CDR1 and CDR2: SNHLY and FYNNEI. Germline trimming cut 6 bases from V and 12 bases from J; bases unmatched to any gene: 15. This CDR3 contains 16 residues. The CDR3 sequence: CASRGQGADPPLGQFF. The CDR3 nucleotides are TGTGCCAGCAGGGGACAGGGGGCTGATCCCCCTCTTGGGCAGTTCTTC.

On this clone itself: The sample holds other DNA sequences that translate to the same CDR3. This chain links TRBV25-1 with TRBJ2-7; tentative D call: TRBD2 (6 bases). Germline V gene lookup returns CDR1 MGHDK and CDR2 SYGVNS. The CDR3 extends over 13 amino acids. Deletions cut 9 bases from V and 2 bases from J, with 14 bases between. CDR3 nucleotide sequence: TGTGCCAGTAGTAAGGGCGGGGCCTACGAGCAGTACTTC. Its translation is CASSKGGAYEQYF.

V usage is TRBV6-6 and J usage is TRBJ1-2; D remains ambiguous. The CDR3 is made up of 12 amino acids. Trimming removed 5 bases at V and 7 bases at J, with 11 bases between. In germline, CDR1 is MNHNY, CDR2 SVGAGI (reference sequence). CDR3 loop: CASSPIDTGYTF. The CDR3 DNA reads TGTGCCAGCAGTCCTATCGACACTGGCTACACCTTC.